Following are 16 T cell receptor beta chains from one sample sequenced in a study of shared clonotypes between healthy human individuals. The data were produced by immunoSEQ multiplex PCR, yet TCRdb's version contains in-frame clones alone and is incomplete. The repertoire consists of more than 1,200,000 clones, with 98% occurring once and the leading ten covering about 0.34%. The sequenced sample was naive CD4+ T cells sorted from blood. Subset indicated: CD45RA+ positively selected. The receptors shown here come from a man aged 30 to 45 in good health.

The chain employs TRBV2 and TRBJ1-5, with D tentatively TRBD1 (5 bases). V was clipped by 6 bases and J by 2 bases, with 14 bases between them. This CDR3 is built from 15 residues. Germline V gene lookup returns CDR1 SNHLY and CDR2 FYNNEI. DNA for the CDR3: TGTGCCAGCAGCGTTGAGAGGGGTGGCAATCAGCCCCAGCATTTT. Amino acids: CASSVERGGNQPQHF.

V and J are TRBV5-1 and TRBJ1-1; 8 bases line up with TRBD1. V lost 4 bases and J lost 5; bases outside the gene matches: 10. The CDR3 is made up of 15 amino acids. Germline CDR1 SGHRS, CDR2 YFSETQ. The CDR3 nucleotides are TGCGCCAGCAGCCAGAGGACAGGGCGTGGAACTGAAGCTTTCTTT. Its translation: CASSQRTGRGTEAFF.

This chain connects TRBV21-1 to TRBJ2-7; TRBD1 is the table's D call and was not checked against the DNA. TRBV21-1 is an annotated pseudogene. The length of the CDR3 is 12 residues. This CDR3 is CASSKYSYEQYF. The CDR3 DNA sequence: TGTGCCAGCAGCAAATACAGCTACGAGCAGTACTTC.

The chain is built from TRBV9 and TRBJ2-1; the match to TRBD2 covers 12 bases. The CDR3 contains 16 residues. Germline CDR1 is SGDLS and CDR2 is YYNGEE. The trim removed 4 bases at V and 0 bases at J, leaving 2 bases unmatched. The chain's CDR3 is CASSPSGGGSYNEQFF. The CDR3 DNA is TGTGCCAGCAGCCCTAGCGGGGGGGGCTCCTACAATGAGCAGTTCTTC.

The chain couples TRBV9 to TRBJ2-2; 8 bases align to TRBD2. J lost 4 bases, V lost 0 bases, and 5 bases had no gene match. Germline lookup yields CDR1 SGDLS and CDR2 YYNGEE. This CDR3 is 16 amino acids long. CDR3 residues: CASSVGLREGTGELFF. For the CDR3, the DNA is TGTGCCAGCAGCGTAGGCCTTCGGGAGGGCACCGGGGAGCTGTTTTTT.

This clone was seen only once. The chain has TRBV5-4 and TRBJ1-1; D gene uncertain. The CDR3 totals 13 residues. V lost 2 bases and J lost 2, with 7 bases in between. Germline lookup yields CDR1 SGHNT and CDR2 YYREEE (reference sequence). The CDR3 sequence is CASSLHPNTEAFF. CDR3 sequence (DNA): TGTGCCAGCAGCTTACACCCAAACACTGAAGCTTTCTTT.

The chain joins TRBV9 to TRBJ1-3; TRBD1 might be the D (5 bases). Germline V gene data show CDR1 as SGDLS and CDR2 as YYNGEE. Trimming removed 1 base at V and 2 bases at J, with 13 bases between. The CDR3 spans 16 residues. CDR3 nucleotide sequence: TGTGCCAGCAGCGTATCTTCGGGGGAAACTGGAAACACCATATATTTT. This translates into CASSVSSGETGNTIYF.

V gene TRBV20-1 combines with J gene TRBJ2-3; the D gene is possibly TRBD2 (5 bases). The V gene's germline CDR1 is DFQATT and CDR2 SNEGSKA (reference sequence). Trimming removed 1 base from V and 14 bases from J, with 13 bases in between. This CDR3 contains 11 residues. The CDR3 sequence: CSARGTGRGYF. The DNA of the CDR3 is TGCAGTGCTAGAGGGACGGGTCGGGGGTATTTT.

A single count supports this clone. The CDR3 DNA reads as TGTGCCAGCAGTCATATTCCCGATGGCTACACCTTC. It yields the protein CASSHIPDGYTF. The gene calls are TRBV6-5 and TRBJ1-2; D is uncertain. V was cut by 5 bases and J by 6 bases, with 10 bases left in between. This CDR3 is 12 amino acids long. Germline V CDR1 and CDR2: MNHEY, SVGAGI.

The table lists this clone with a count of one. The rearrangement links TRBV28 to TRBJ2-7; maybe TRBD1 (5 bases). Germline CDR1 is MDHEN and CDR2 is SYDVKM. With 7 bases removed from V and 9 bases from J, the gap between germline ends came to 28 bases. The CDR3 is 16 residues long. CDR3 sequence: CASTPKLRAGLRAQYF. CDR3 bases: TGTGCCAGCACCCCTAAACTCAGGGCAGGGCTAAGAGCGCAGTACTTC.

V usage is TRBV7-2 and J usage is TRBJ1-2; D unresolved. Germline V CDR1 and CDR2: SGHTA, FQGNSA. Trimming stripped 1 base from V and 5 bases from J, with 11 bases between. The CDR3 totals 14 residues. Here the CDR3 DNA reads TGTGCCAGCAGCTTAGATGCGGCCTATTATGGCTACACCTTC. Translated, it gives CASSLDAAYYGYTF.

In this sample, this clone turned up once. The chain has TRBV9 and TRBJ2-7, with D hard to call. The CDR3 runs to 17 residues. Germline V lookup: CDR1 SGDLS, CDR2 YYNGEE. V dropped 3 bases and J dropped 0 bases, with 19 bases sitting between them. The CDR3 DNA is TGTGCCAGCAGCGCTAACCCGGCGGAGAAGAACTCCTACGAGCAGTACTTC. It codes for CASSANPAEKNSYEQYF.

The V gene is TRBV7-2, the J gene TRBJ2-1; TRBD1 or TRBD2 may be the D gene (5 bases each). The germline V gene has CDR1 SGHTA and CDR2 FQGNSA. The CDR3 has 16 residues. Trimming took off 5 bases at V and 2 bases at J, with 16 bases between the two ends. This chain's CDR3 is CASSRQSGHAYNEQFF. CDR3 in DNA: TGTGCCAGCAGCCGACAGAGCGGCCACGCCTACAATGAGCAGTTCTTC.

The CDR3 spells CASSLKQPSTDTQYF. The CDR3 DNA sequence: TGTGCCAGCAGCTTAAAGCAGCCCAGCACAGATACGCAGTATTTT. The chain combines TRBV7-2 with TRBJ2-3, with D unclear. The germline V gene encodes CDR1 SGHTA and CDR2 FQGNSA. The CDR3 covers 15 residues. Trimming removed 2 bases at V and 0 bases at J, with 9 bases between.

CDR3 bases: TGCGCCAGCAGCTCCCGGACTAGCGGAACCTACAATGAGCAGTTCTTC. This sequence encodes CASSSRTSGTYNEQFF. The chain is built from TRBV5-1 and TRBJ2-1, with 10 bases fitting TRBD2. Germline loops: CDR1 SGHRS, CDR2 YFSETQ. This CDR3 comprises 16 residues. V trimming: 3 bases; J trimming: 2 bases; junction bases outside the gene matches: 5.

The chain carries TRBV5-4 and TRBJ2-7, with TRBD2 identical over 7 bases. The CDR3 spans 15 residues. J lost 4 bases, V lost 4 bases, and 11 bases had no gene match. The V gene's germline CDR1 is SGHNT and CDR2 YYREEE (reference sequence). The chain's CDR3 is CASSKDSGLAYEQYF. CDR3 in DNA: TGTGCCAGCAGCAAAGATAGCGGGTTAGCTTACGAGCAGTACTTC.